A selection of T cell receptor beta chains follows, all from one sample in a study of glioma-infiltrating T cells after dendritic cell vaccination. Only in-frame clones appear in the TCRdb table, and some are missing; sequencing was by immunoSEQ multiplex PCR. The sample includes roughly 96,000 clones, approximately 81% of them seen just once. The specimen was blood, collected before dendritic cell vaccination. The receptors derive from a human donor with glioblastoma. Each CDR3 is given with its conserved first and last residue. A D gene is named only where the DNA matches it firmly. Rows may omit the clone size; those that give it use once, few, many or a size class.

V	size	J	D	CDR3	DNA
TRBV19	few	TRBJ1-1	-	CASSKERTNTEAFF	TGTGCCAGTAGTAAGGAACGGACAAACACTGAAGCTTTCTTT
TRBV6-5	-	TRBJ1-2	TRBD1	CASSLLTGGRSGYTF	TGTGCCAGCAGCCTCCTGACAGGGGGCAGGTCTGGCTACACCTTC
TRBV18	-	TRBJ2-5	-	CASSSYQETQYF	TGTGCCAGCTCATCGTACCAAGAGACCCAGTACTTC
TRBV5-1	-	TRBJ2-1	-	CASTMEPYNEQFF	TGCGCCAGCACCATGGAGCCATACAATGAGCAGTTCTTC
TRBV6-1	-	TRBJ2-7	-	CASSETVGGYEQYF	TGTGCCAGCAGTGAAACAGTAGGTGGCTATGAGCAGTACTTC
TRBV19	-	TRBJ2-5	TRBD2	CASRITSGDQETQYF	TGTGCCAGTAGGATTACTAGCGGGGATCAAGAGACCCAGTACTTC
TRBV2	-	TRBJ2-1	-	CASTPSSSYNEQFF	TGTGCCAGCACGCCATCGAGCTCCTACAATGAGCAGTTCTTC
TRBV2	-	TRBJ1-1	-	CAILGQLNTEAFF	TGTGCCATCCTTGGACAGCTGAACACTGAAGCTTTCTTT
TRBV27	-	TRBJ1-2	-	CASSLRRGVYGYTF	TGTGCCAGCAGTTTACGCAGGGGAGTCTATGGCTACACCTTC
TRBV5-1	-	TRBJ2-1	TRBD2	CASSFPRLAGMVNEQFF	TGCGCCAGCAGCTTTCCCCGACTAGCGGGAATGGTGAATGAGCAGTTCTTC
TRBV7-2	-	TRBJ1-1	-	CASSLGRGMNTEAFF	TGTGCCAGCAGCTTAGGGAGAGGGATGAACACTGAAGCTTTCTTT
TRBV28	few	TRBJ2-6	-	CASTFQRAGANVLTF	TGTGCCAGCACCTTCCAGAGGGCCGGGGCCAACGTCCTGACTTTC
TRBV19	-	TRBJ1-6	-	CASSIVRGEGSPLHF	TGTGCCAGTAGTATAGTAAGGGGCGAAGGTTCACCCCTCCACTTT
TRBV4-2	-	TRBJ2-1	TRBD2	CASSQDSGLAGGNEQFF	TGTGCCAGCAGCCAAGACTCCGGACTAGCGGGAGGTAATGAGCAGTTCTTC
TRBV6-6	-	TRBJ1-1	-	CASSYSGGTPEAFF	TGTGCCAGCAGTTACTCGGGGGGGACCCCTGAAGCTTTCTTT
TRBV2	-	TRBJ2-3	-	CASSDRGTDTQYF	TGTGCCAGCAGTGACCGAGGAACAGATACGCAGTATTTT
TRBV4-1	-	TRBJ1-1	-	CASSQPTGTLPSRATEAFF	TGCGCCAGCAGCCAGCCCACCGGGACATTACCCTCCCGTGCCACTGAAGCTTTCTTT
TRBV28	-	TRBJ1-4	-	CASSGWAGAREKLFF	TGTGCCAGCAGTGGTTGGGCAGGGGCGCGTGAAAAACTGTTTTTT
TRBV23-1	-	TRBJ1-5	-	CASSQSAQGTWAGVSNQPQHF	TGCGCCAGCAGTCAATCGGCTCAGGGGACCTGGGCAGGAGTTAGCAATCAGCCCCAGCATTTT
TRBV5-1	-	TRBJ2-5	TRBD2	CASSLSASGETQYF	TGCGCCAGCAGCTTGTCGGCTAGCGGAGAGACCCAGTACTTC
TRBV30	-	TRBJ1-1	-	CAWSVMNTEAFF	TGTGCCTGGTCGGTCATGAACACTGAAGCTTTCTTT
TRBV28	-	TRBJ2-4	TRBD1	CASSFSARGLGKNIQYF	TGTGCCAGCAGTTTTAGTGCCAGGGGGCTTGGCAAAAACATTCAGTACTTC
TRBV5-8	few	TRBJ1-3	TRBD1	CASSAPHRDRGLLSGNTIYF	TGTGCCAGCAGCGCGCCACACCGGGACAGGGGACTTCTCTCTGGAAACACCATATATTTT
TRBV5-1	-	TRBJ2-3	-	CASSLGGRRTDTQYF	TGCGCCAGCAGCTTGGGTGGGAGGCGCACAGATACGCAGTATTTT
TRBV2	-	TRBJ1-5	-	CASREESSGNQPQHF	TGTGCCAGCAGGGAGGAGAGTTCTGGCAATCAGCCCCAGCATTTT
TRBV7-9	-	TRBJ1-2	TRBD1	CASSLEETGGYGYTF	TGTGCCAGCAGCTTAGAGGAGACAGGGGGTTATGGCTACACCTTC
TRBV6-6	-	TRBJ2-1	TRBD2	CASSYSLAGYYNEQFF	TGTGCCAGCAGTTACTCTTTAGCGGGATATTACAATGAGCAGTTCTTC
TRBV15	-	TRBJ2-3	-	CATSVGGTDTQYF	TGTGCCACCAGCGTAGGGGGCACAGATACGCAGTATTTT
TRBV5-1	-	TRBJ2-3	TRBD2	CASSSGTSSTDTQYF	TGCGCCAGCAGCTCGGGGACTAGCAGCACAGATACGCAGTATTTT
TRBV2	few	TRBJ1-5	TRBD1	CASSQSAGQSYSNQPQHF	TGTGCCAGCAGTCAAAGCGCGGGACAGTCTTATAGCAATCAGCCCCAGCATTTT
TRBV10-3	-	TRBJ1-2	-	CAISRQTNYGYTF	TGTGCCATCAGCCGACAGACTAACTATGGCTACACCTTC
TRBV5-1	-	TRBJ1-3	TRBD1	CASRGQAFGNTIYF	TGCGCCAGCCGGGGACAGGCCTTTGGAAACACCATATATTTT
TRBV6-6	-	TRBJ2-1	TRBD2	CASRTSGLAGVYEQFF	TGTGCCAGCAGGACCTCGGGACTAGCGGGAGTCTATGAGCAGTTCTTC
TRBV2	-	TRBJ1-2	-	CASSPTTVSYGYTF	TGTGCCAGCAGTCCTACGACAGTGTCCTATGGCTACACCTTC
TRBV9	-	TRBJ2-1	TRBD1	CASSPTGSYNEQFF	TGTGCCAGCAGCCCGACAGGGTCCTACAATGAGCAGTTCTTC
TRBV7-9	-	TRBJ1-1	-	CASSLGQMNTEAFF	TGTGCCAGCAGTCTAGGACAGATGAACACTGAAGCTTTCTTT
TRBV5-1	-	TRBJ2-1	TRBD2	CASSLGGGVSYNEQFF	TGCGCCAGCAGCTTAGGCGGGGGGGTCTCCTACAATGAGCAGTTCTTC
TRBV6-5	-	TRBJ2-1	TRBD2	CASLAGAGNEQFF	TGTGCCAGCCTAGCGGGAGCGGGTAATGAGCAGTTCTTC
TRBV28	-	TRBJ1-1	-	CASSKRTAQNTEAFF	TGTGCCAGCAGTAAGAGGACAGCCCAGAACACTGAAGCTTTCTTT
TRBV5-1	-	TRBJ2-2	-	CASNELGVRELFF	TGCGCCAGCAACGAGCTTGGAGTCCGGGAGCTGTTTTTT
TRBV30	-	TRBJ1-2	-	CAWRAPSGGKKGYTF	TGTGCCTGGAGGGCCCCGAGCGGGGGGAAGAAGGGCTACACCTTC
TRBV5-6	-	TRBJ2-7	TRBD1	CASSLSGTGGEQYF	TGTGCCAGCAGCCTGAGCGGGACAGGGGGCGAGCAGTACTTC
TRBV18	-	TRBJ1-3	-	CASSPRGQSSGNTIYF	TGTGCCAGCTCACCACGAGGACAGAGCTCTGGAAACACCATATATTTT
TRBV5-1	-	TRBJ2-3	TRBD2	CASSFGGLAGVADTQYF	TGCGCCAGCAGCTTTGGGGGACTAGCGGGGGTAGCAGATACGCAGTATTTT